This T cell receptor beta chain was recorded in a study of a mutant IDH1 vaccine in newly diagnosed glioma. Time point defined: week 11, during vaccination. Topical imiquimod accompanied each vaccine dose, which consisted of 300 ug of mutant IDH1 20-mer peptide. In the case of this clone: Antigen unknown.

V lost 4 bases to trimming and J lost 3 bases, with 12 bases between them. This CDR3 is 14 amino acids long. Germline lookup yields CDR1 MNHEY and CDR2 SMNVEV (reference sequence). TCRdb keeps only in-frame clones here, not all; method: immunoSEQ multiplex PCR. Of 50,000 to 65,000 clones listed, about 88% are singletons. Study-wide findings and caveats: Immune responses induced by the vaccine were seen in 93.3% of patients, spanning multiple MHC alleles.

The chain uses TRBV27 and TRBJ1-2; D possibly corresponds to TRBD1 (5 bases). The clonotype comes from a woman aged 50 to 65 with glioma. This specimen consisted of PBMCs, obtained from a glioma patient whose treatment included an IDH1 peptide vaccine. The CDR3 DNA sequence: TGTGCCAGCAGTTCTCCCGGGACGGACTATGGCTACACCTTC. This codes for CASSSPGTDYGYTF.